What follows are 4 T cell receptor beta chains derived from one specimen sequenced in a study of cytomegalovirus exposure and HLA in healthy donors. This PCR relied on a set of 60 Vbeta primers and 13 Jbeta primers. Clones were read by immunoSEQ multiplex PCR, and TCRdb kept only the in-frame ones, dropping some. The sample shows about 160,000 clones, 84% of them seen only once. Sequenced sample: PBMCs. The receptors shown here come from a man in his thirties or forties in good health and CMV-seronegative.

V usage is TRBV4-1 and J usage is TRBJ1-1; D remains unclear. V was pared by 2 bases and J by 2 bases, with 3 bases between. The CDR3 totals 12 residues. The V gene's germline CDR1 is MGHRA and CDR2 YSYEKL. CDR3 bases: TGCGCCAGCAGCCAACTAAACACTGAAGCTTTCTTT. Translated, it gives CASSQLNTEAFF.

The J gene is TRBJ1-1, the V gene TRBV18, with a weak D call TRBD1 (5 bases). Germline V gene data show CDR1 as KGHSH and CDR2 as LQKENI. Trimming took off 6 bases at V and 1 base at J, with 18 bases between the two ends. The CDR3 totals 16 residues. CDR3: CASSAQRGLKNTEAFF. The CDR3, as DNA: TGTGCCAGCTCCGCTCAACGGGGGTTAAAGAACACTGAAGCTTTCTTT.

The chain uses TRBV30 and TRBJ1-2; TRBD1 matches at 7 bases. This CDR3 spans 12 amino acids. V lost 5 bases to trimming and J lost 2 bases; unmatched junction nucleotides: 2. Germline V gene sequence: CDR1 GTSNPN, CDR2 SVGIG (reference sequence). CDR3 in DNA: TGTGCCTGGCCGACAGGGAACTATGGCTACACCTTC. Translation gives CAWPTGNYGYTF. The whole variable domain, remainder taken from reference TRBV30 and TRBJ1-2, is SQTIHQWPATLVQPVGSPLSLECTVEGTSNPNLYWYRQAAGRGLQLLFYSVGIGQISSEVPQNLSASRPQDRQFILSSKKLLLSDSGFYLCAWPTGNYGYTFGSGTRLTVV.

The rearrangement joins TRBV30 to TRBJ2-1, with D tentatively TRBD2 (5 bases). The CDR3 is 13 amino acids. The V end lost 2 bases, the J end lost 12 bases, and 17 bases lay between the germline ends. Germline CDR1 is GTSNPN and CDR2 is SVGIG (reference sequence). CDR3 sequence reads: CAWSPDWAGWQFF. CDR3 DNA sequence: TGTGCCTGGAGTCCGGACTGGGCTGGTTGGCAGTTCTTC.